These 28 T cell receptor beta chains share one sample of origin, sequenced in a study of T cells in Graves' hyperthyroidism and ophthalmopathy. The investigators amplified TCR beta CDR3 regions from RNA transcripts. RT-PCR in the first round (using the HTBI primer set) targeted the TCR CDR3. MiXCR, applied by TCRdb to the multiplex PCR reads, yields one record per CDR3 protein. In the table there are roughly 600,000 distinct CDR3 sequences, roughly 15% of which are singletons. The specimen sequenced was blood. The source is a woman in her 50s with Graves' ophthalmopathy.

In this sample, this clonotype turned up once. This may be a read error: a much more frequent sequence differs by one nucleotide. The chain has TRBV7-9 and TRBJ2-1, with TRBD2 as a possible D gene (5 bases). V dropped 4 bases and J dropped 8 bases, with 12 bases sitting between them. The CDR3 is 13 amino acids. The V gene's germline CDR1 is SEHNR and CDR2 FQNEAQ (reference sequence). CDR3 sequence reads: CASSYRADDEQFF. Written as DNA, the CDR3 is TGTGCCAGCAGCTACCGAGCGGACGATGAGCAGTTCTTC.

This clonotype was recorded a few times. V is TRBV4-1 and J is TRBJ1-1; D unclear. The CDR3 runs 16 residues. Germline CDR1 is MGHRA and CDR2 is YSYEKL. Deletions cut 0 bases from V and 0 bases from J, with 11 bases between. CDR3 coding DNA: TGCGCCAGCAGCCAAGATCCTCGGCGGGTGAACACTGAAGCTTTCTTT. This gives the protein CASSQDPRRVNTEAFF.

This clonotype occurred many times. The chain couples TRBV7-2 to TRBJ2-3; D ambiguous. The germline V gene encodes CDR1 SGHTA and CDR2 FQGNSA. V was pared by 3 bases and J by 4 bases, with 17 bases between. CDR3 length: 16 amino acids. CDR3 DNA: TGTGCCAGCAGCTTTCGGACGGGCCGACGTTCAGATACGCAGTATTTT. This gives the protein CASSFRTGRRSDTQYF.

This clonotype was counted once. A much bigger clone sits one base away, suggesting this may be a read error. The DNA of the CDR3 is TGTGCCAGCAGTTTGGTGTCCGGAGCCAGAAACATTCAGTACTTC. This codes for CASSLVSGARNIQYF. The rearrangement uses TRBV28 and TRBJ2-4, with D unresolved. The V gene's germline CDR1 is MDHEN and CDR2 SYDVKM. The CDR3 contains 15 residues.

V usage is TRBV10-2 and J usage is TRBJ1-5; 7 bases line up with TRBD1. In germline, CDR1 is WSHSY, CDR2 SAAADI. Trimming removed 1 base from V and 3 bases from J; junction bases left unmatched: 3. This CDR3 has 15 amino acids. Here the CDR3 reads CASSEFTGVNQPQHF. The DNA of the CDR3 is TGCGCCAGCAGTGAGTTTACAGGGGTCAATCAGCCCCAGCATTTT.

The chain is built from TRBV19 and TRBJ2-2, with D perhaps given as TRBD1 or TRBD2 (6 bases each). The V and J ends lost 6 bases and 0 bases respectively, with 14 bases between them. The CDR3 is 16 residues long. Germline V CDR1 and CDR2: LNHDA, SQIVND (reference sequence). The CDR3 region has the DNA TGTGCCAGTAGAGATGTCGGGGGCTCGAACACCGGGGAGCTGTTTTTT. Its protein product is CASRDVGGSNTGELFF.

In this sample, this clonotype turned up a few times. The chain carries TRBV20-1 and TRBJ2-6; 13 bases fit TRBD2. Per germline, CDR1 DFQATT and CDR2 SNEGSKA (reference sequence). The CDR3 loop spans 20 amino acids. The ends lost 1 base at V and 0 bases at J; junction bases unmatched: 9. CDR3 sequence (DNA): TGCAGTGCTAGAGGGGGACCGGGACTAGCGGGGACCTCTGGGGCCAACGTCCTGACTTTC. Its translation is CSARGGPGLAGTSGANVLTF.

This chain joins TRBV10-3 and TRBJ1-4; TRBD1 agrees at 12 bases. V dropped 0 bases and J dropped 2; count of bases not matched to a gene: 1. Looked up from germline, CDR1 is ENHRY and CDR2 is SYGVKD. The CDR3 spans 17 residues. The chain's CDR3 is CAISESGQGATNEKLFF. DNA of the CDR3: TGTGCCATCAGTGAGTCGGGACAGGGGGCCACTAATGAAAAACTGTTTTTT.

A remark on this clonotype: This may be a read error, as it is one base from a much larger clone. The chain is built from TRBV20-1 and TRBJ2-7; D uncertain. The V gene's germline CDR1 is DFQATT and CDR2 SNEGSKA (reference sequence). V lost 5 bases and J 0 bases, leaving 20 bases between the germline ends. The CDR3 has 16 residues. The CDR3 is CSASSAHSFFSYEQYF. CDR3 bases: TGCAGTGCTTCCTCCGCCCATAGCTTTTTCTCCTACGAGCAGTACTTC.

This rearrangement joins TRBV6-1 to TRBJ2-7, with 13 bases aligning to TRBD2. Trimming at V came to 5 bases and at J to 0 bases, leaving 7 bases not matched to a gene. Germline V lookup: CDR1 MNHNS, CDR2 SASEGT. CDR3 length: 17 residues. The DNA of the CDR3 is TGTGCCAGCAGTATGGGACTAGCGGGAAAGGCCTCCTACGAGCAGTACTTC. It codes for CASSMGLAGKASYEQYF.

J is TRBJ2-3 and V is TRBV9, with TRBD2 matching 10 bases. CDR1 and CDR2 from the germline V gene are SGDLS and YYNGEE. Trimming took 0 bases from V and 4 from J; bases not matched to a gene: 11. The CDR3 length is 18 residues. This CDR3 reads CASSVALTSGMGADTQYF. Here the CDR3 DNA reads TGTGCCAGCAGCGTAGCTCTTACTAGCGGGATGGGAGCAGATACGCAGTATTTT. The full variable domain, completed using reference TRBV9 and TRBJ2-3, is DSGVTQTPKHLITATGQRVTLRCSPRSGDLSVYWYQQSLDQGLQFLIQYYNGEERAKGNILERFSAQQFPDLHSELNLSSLELGDSALYFCASSVALTSGMGADTQYFGPGTRLTVL.

This clonotype has more than one count but fewer than ten. The V call is TRBV20-1, the J call TRBJ2-1; 7 positions match TRBD2. The CDR3 runs to 15 residues. In germline, CDR1 is DFQATT, CDR2 SNEGSKA (reference sequence). With V trimmed by 6 bases and J by 2 bases, 10 bases remained unmatched. CDR3 sequence (DNA): TGCAGTGCCCTCGGGCCTAGCGGAGCCTACAATGAGCAGTTCTTC. Translation gives CSALGPSGAYNEQFF.

Ten or more counts support this clonotype. The chain joins TRBV2 to TRBJ2-7, with D uncertain. The V end was cut by 6 bases, the J end by 7 bases, with 13 bases between. This CDR3 spans 12 amino acids. Germline loops: CDR1 SNHLY, CDR2 FYNNEI. The CDR3: CASRDEVLEQYF. CDR3 coding DNA: TGTGCCAGCAGAGACGAGGTTTTGGAGCAGTACTTC.

A few counts support this clonotype. V is TRBV6-5 and J is TRBJ2-7; 7 nucleotides match TRBD1. V dropped 2 bases and J dropped 3; count of bases not matched to a gene: 4. The CDR3 loop spans 14 amino acids. The germline CDR1 and CDR2 sequences are MNHEY and SVGAGI. This CDR3 reads CASSYGTDNYEQYF. The CDR3 coding sequence is TGTGCCAGCAGTTACGGGACAGATAACTACGAGCAGTACTTC.

The rearrangement uses TRBV4-3 and TRBJ2-2; a possible D gene is TRBD2 (6 bases). The CDR3 spans 16 residues. The V gene's germline CDR1 is LGHNA and CDR2 YSLEER. Trimming removed 2 bases from V and 2 bases from J, with 12 bases in between. The CDR3 nucleotides are TGCGCCAGCAGCCAATCTGGAGGGCTAAACACCGGGGAGCTGTTTTTT. Amino acid sequence: CASSQSGGLNTGELFF.

This clonotype came up a few times. V is TRBV5-8 and J is TRBJ1-5; 10 bases are shared with TRBD1. The length of the CDR3 is 15 residues. The germline V gene encodes CDR1 SGHTS and CDR2 YDEGEE. With 0 bases clipped from V and 6 bases from J, the junction kept 3 bases outside the gene matches. As DNA, the CDR3 is TGTGCCAGCAGCTTGGGGACAGGGGGTCCTCAGCCCCAGCATTTT. Translated: CASSLGTGGPQPQHF.

On this clonotype itself: Since a much larger clone is just one base distant, this may be a read error. The J gene is TRBJ2-4, the V gene TRBV4-2; 9 bases fit TRBD2. The CDR3 runs to 14 residues. CDR1 is LGHNA and CDR2 is YNFKEQ in the germline V gene. The chain's CDR3 is CAGSFLAGKNIQYF. In nucleotides, the CDR3 is TGTGCCGGCAGCTTTCTAGCGGGGAAAAACATTCAGTACTTC.

This chain joins TRBV3-2 and TRBJ2-3; the table calls TRBD2, which could not be checked here. TRBV3-2 is a pseudogene locus. The CDR3 length is 17 residues. The CDR3 loop is CASSQGRVDECTDTQYF. CDR3 sequence (DNA): TGTGCCAGCAGCCAAGGGCGGGTAGATGAATGCACAGATACGCAGTATTTT.

The chain combines TRBV7-2 with TRBJ2-4; the D is unclear. The length of the CDR3 is 12 residues. The V gene's germline CDR1 is SGHTA and CDR2 FQGNSA. The V end was cut by 1 base, the J end by 9 bases, with 7 bases between. CDR3 loop: CASSLETGIQYF. The CDR3 DNA follows: TGTGCCAGCAGCTTAGAAACGGGCATTCAGTACTTC.

This clonotype came up many times. This chain links TRBV2 with TRBJ1-5; D ambiguous. V dropped 8 bases and J dropped 0 bases, with 8 bases sitting between them. Germline V gene sequence: CDR1 SNHLY, CDR2 FYNNEI. The CDR3 contains 13 residues. The DNA for the CDR3 is TGTGCCAGCCTAAGGGATAGCAATCAGCCCCAGCATTTT. Translation: CASLRDSNQPQHF.

Ten or more counts support this clonotype. J is TRBJ1-1 and V is TRBV12-3 or TRBV12-4; D is unresolved. The germline V and J ends were trimmed by 2 bases and 13 bases, with 14 bases remaining between them. The CDR3 extends over 12 amino acids. As DNA, the CDR3 is TGTGCCAGCAGTTTAAGCCCCCACCGGGATTTCTTT. Translated: CASSLSPHRDFF.

This clonotype was counted at least ten times. This rearrangement joins TRBV29-1 to TRBJ1-2; D gene unclear. Germline values: CDR1 SQVTM, CDR2 ANQGSEA. Trimming removed 2 bases from V and 4 bases from J, with 8 bases in between. This CDR3 is built from 12 residues. In DNA, the CDR3 is TGCAGCGTTGAATTGAACCTCTATGGCTACACCTTC. It translates to CSVELNLYGYTF.

The table lists this clonotype with a few counts. This rearrangement joins TRBV19 to TRBJ1-6; no clear D gene. From germline, CDR1 is LNHDA and CDR2 SQIVND (reference sequence). V dropped 1 base and J dropped 8 bases, with 12 bases sitting between them. CDR3 length: 15 amino acids. CDR3 DNA: TGTGCCAGTAGTATAGTCCGGACCGAGGATTCACCCCTCCACTTT. It specifies CASSIVRTEDSPLHF.

Concerning this clonotype itself: It may be a read error: a sequence one base away is much more abundant. The V call is TRBV15, the J call TRBJ2-7; D gene uncertain. Germline-derived CDR1 and CDR2 are LNHNV and YYDKDF (reference sequence). CDR3 length: 16 residues. The CDR3 DNA follows: TGTGCCACCAGCAGAGATAACTTCGGCAACTCCTACAAGCAGTACTTC. It translates to CATSRDNFGNSYKQYF.

The chain is built from TRBV7-2 and TRBJ2-7; D is perhaps TRBD2 (7 bases). This CDR3 has 21 amino acids. The V gene's germline CDR1 is SGHTA and CDR2 FQGNSA. V was clipped by 0 bases and J by 0 bases, with 27 bases between them. CDR3 sequence (DNA): TGTGCCAGCAGCTTAGCGCAGGCAGGCCGGGGGGCCCTCCCAAGCTCCTACGAGCAGTACTTC. Residues: CASSLAQAGRGALPSSYEQYF.

This clonotype was observed many times. The rearrangement uses TRBV27 and TRBJ2-3; D call uncertain. V was cut by 5 bases and J by 3 bases, with 9 bases left in between. CDR3 length equals 13 residues. Germline V lookup: CDR1 MNHEY, CDR2 SMNVEV (reference sequence). The DNA of the CDR3 is TGTGCCAGCAGTATCCACCTAACAGATACGCAGTATTTT. Its protein is CASSIHLTDTQYF.

Only a few counts were recorded for this clonotype. The junction departs from the called germline gene at one end, perhaps through a read error. V and J are TRBV5-1 and TRBJ2-1; 14 nucleotides agree with TRBD2. This CDR3 is 19 amino acids long. The germline CDR1 and CDR2 sequences are SGHRS and YFSETQ. The DNA for the CDR3 is TGCGCCAGCAGCTTGGGGAGACTAGCGGGAGGGTCTTACCACAATGAGCGGTTCTTC. Translated, it gives CASSLGRLAGGSYHNERFF.

This clonotype has ten or more counts. The chain couples TRBV5-8 to TRBJ1-4; weak D call: TRBD1 (6 bases). Germline CDR1 SGHTS, CDR2 YDEGEE. V gave up 1 base and J gave up 4 bases, with 14 bases separating them. The CDR3 loop spans 16 amino acids. CDR3 bases: TGTGCCAGCAGCTTGCGGGGAACAGGGTTTAATGAAAAACTGTTTTTT. Encoded protein: CASSLRGTGFNEKLFF.